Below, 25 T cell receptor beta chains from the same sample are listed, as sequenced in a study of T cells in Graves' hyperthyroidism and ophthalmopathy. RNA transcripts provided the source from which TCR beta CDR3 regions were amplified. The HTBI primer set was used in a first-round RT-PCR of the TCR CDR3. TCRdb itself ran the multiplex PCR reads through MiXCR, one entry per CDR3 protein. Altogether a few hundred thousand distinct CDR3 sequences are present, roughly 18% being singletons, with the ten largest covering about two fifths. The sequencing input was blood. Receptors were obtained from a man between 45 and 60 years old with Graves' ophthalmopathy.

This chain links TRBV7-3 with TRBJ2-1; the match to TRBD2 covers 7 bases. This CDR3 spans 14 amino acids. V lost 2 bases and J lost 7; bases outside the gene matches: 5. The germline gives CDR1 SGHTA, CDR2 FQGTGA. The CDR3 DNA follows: TGTGCCAGCAGCTTAGCGGGAGCCGTTAATGAGCAGTTCTTC. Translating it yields CASSLAGAVNEQFF.

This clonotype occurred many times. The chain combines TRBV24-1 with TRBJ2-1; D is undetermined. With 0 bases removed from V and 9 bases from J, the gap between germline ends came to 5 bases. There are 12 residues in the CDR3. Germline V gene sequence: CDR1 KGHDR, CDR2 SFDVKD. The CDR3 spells CATSDLSAEQFF. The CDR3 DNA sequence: TGTGCCACCAGTGATTTGTCTGCTGAGCAGTTCTTC.

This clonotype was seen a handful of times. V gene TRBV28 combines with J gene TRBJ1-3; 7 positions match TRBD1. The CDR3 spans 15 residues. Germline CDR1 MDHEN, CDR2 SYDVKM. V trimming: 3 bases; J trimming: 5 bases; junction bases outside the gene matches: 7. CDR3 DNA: TGTGCCAGCAGTTTGAAGGGGGCGATTAGAAACACCATATATTTT. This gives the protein CASSLKGAIRNTIYF.

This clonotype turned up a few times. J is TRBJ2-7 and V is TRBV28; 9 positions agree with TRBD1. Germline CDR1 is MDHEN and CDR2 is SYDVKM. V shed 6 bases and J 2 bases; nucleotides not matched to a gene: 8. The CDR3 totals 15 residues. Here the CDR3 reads CASSKGTGLTYEQYF. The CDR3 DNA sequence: TGTGCCAGCAGCAAGGGGACAGGGCTCACCTACGAGCAGTACTTC.

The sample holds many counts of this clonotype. DNA for the CDR3: TGTGCCACCGAAGGACTAGCGGCGAACACCGGGGAGCTGTTTTTT. The encoded protein is CATEGLAANTGELFF. The V call is TRBV24-1, the J call TRBJ2-2; 10 nucleotides align to TRBD2. Trimming at V came to 9 bases and at J to 0 bases, leaving 3 bases not matched to a gene. Germline V lookup: CDR1 KGHDR, CDR2 SFDVKD. The CDR3 covers 15 residues.

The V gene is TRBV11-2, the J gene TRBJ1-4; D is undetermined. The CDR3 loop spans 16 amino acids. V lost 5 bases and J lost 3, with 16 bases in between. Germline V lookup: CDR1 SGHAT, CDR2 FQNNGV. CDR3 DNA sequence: TGTGCCAGCAGCCTCCTACAAGGGCGCCCTAATGAAAAACTGTTTTTT. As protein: CASSLLQGRPNEKLFF.

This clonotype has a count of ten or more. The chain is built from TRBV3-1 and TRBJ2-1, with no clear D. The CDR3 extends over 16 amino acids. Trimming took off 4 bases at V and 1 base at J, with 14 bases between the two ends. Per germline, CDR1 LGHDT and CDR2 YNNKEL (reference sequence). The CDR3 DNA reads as TGTGCCAGCAGCCGGCACTCGGGCCGTTCCTACAATGAGCAGTTCTTC. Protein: CASSRHSGRSYNEQFF.

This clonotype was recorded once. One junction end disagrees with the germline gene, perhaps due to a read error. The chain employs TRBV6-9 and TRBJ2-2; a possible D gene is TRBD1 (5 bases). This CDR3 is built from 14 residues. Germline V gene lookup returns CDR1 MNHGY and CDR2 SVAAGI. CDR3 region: CASRPDTNTGELFF. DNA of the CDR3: TGCGCCAGCAGGCCGGACACGAACACCGGGGAGCTGTTTTTT.

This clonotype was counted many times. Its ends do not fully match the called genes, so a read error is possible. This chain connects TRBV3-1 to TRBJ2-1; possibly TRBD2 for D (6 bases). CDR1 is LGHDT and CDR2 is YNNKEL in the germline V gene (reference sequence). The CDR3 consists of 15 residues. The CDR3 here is CASSPWGDSNNEQFF. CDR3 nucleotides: TGTGCCAGCAGTCCCTGGGGGGACTCCAACAATGAGCAGTTCTTC.

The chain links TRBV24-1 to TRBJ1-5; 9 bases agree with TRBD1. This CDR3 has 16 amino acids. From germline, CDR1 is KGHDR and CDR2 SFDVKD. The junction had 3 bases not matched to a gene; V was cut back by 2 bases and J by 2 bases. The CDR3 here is CATSDSDRGRNQPQHF. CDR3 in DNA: TGTGCCACCAGTGATTCGGACAGGGGCCGCAATCAGCCCCAGCATTTT.

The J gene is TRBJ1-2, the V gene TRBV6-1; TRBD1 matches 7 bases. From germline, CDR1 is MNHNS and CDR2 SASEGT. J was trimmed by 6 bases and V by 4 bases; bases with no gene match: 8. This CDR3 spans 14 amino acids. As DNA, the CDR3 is TGTGCCAGCAGTGGGGACAGCGATAGAAATGGCTACACCTTC. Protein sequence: CASSGDSDRNGYTF.

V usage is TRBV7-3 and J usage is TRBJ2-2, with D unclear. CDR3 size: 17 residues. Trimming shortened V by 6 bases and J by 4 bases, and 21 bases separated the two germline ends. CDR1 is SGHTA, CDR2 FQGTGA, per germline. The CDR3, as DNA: TGTGCCAGCAGACCACCCGGCCTTAAGGAGACCACCGGGGAGCTGTTTTTT. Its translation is CASRPPGLKETTGELFF.

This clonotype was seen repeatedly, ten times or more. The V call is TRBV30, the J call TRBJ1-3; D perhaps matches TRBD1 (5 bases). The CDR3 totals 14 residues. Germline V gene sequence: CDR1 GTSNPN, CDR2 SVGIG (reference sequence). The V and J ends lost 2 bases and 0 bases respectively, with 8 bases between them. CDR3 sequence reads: CAWSQGRSGNTIYF. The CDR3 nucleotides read TGTGCCTGGAGTCAGGGACGCTCTGGAAACACCATATATTTT.

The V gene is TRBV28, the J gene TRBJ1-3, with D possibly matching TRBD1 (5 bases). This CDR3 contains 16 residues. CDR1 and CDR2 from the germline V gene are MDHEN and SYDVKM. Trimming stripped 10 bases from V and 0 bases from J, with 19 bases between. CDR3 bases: TGTGCCACCCACGGTGCGGGGGGAGGCTCTGGAAACACCATATATTTT. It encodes CATHGAGGGSGNTIYF.

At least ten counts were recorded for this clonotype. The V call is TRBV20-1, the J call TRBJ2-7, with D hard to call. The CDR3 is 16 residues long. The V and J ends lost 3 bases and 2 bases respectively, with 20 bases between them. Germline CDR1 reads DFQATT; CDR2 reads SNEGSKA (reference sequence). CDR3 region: CSASGIRSGMPYEQYF. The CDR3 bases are TGCAGTGCTAGTGGGATCCGGTCCGGTATGCCCTACGAGCAGTACTTC.

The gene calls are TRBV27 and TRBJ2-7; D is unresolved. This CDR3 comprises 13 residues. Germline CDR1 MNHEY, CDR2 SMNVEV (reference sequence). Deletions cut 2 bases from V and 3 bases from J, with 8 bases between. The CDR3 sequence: CASSLKSDYEQYF. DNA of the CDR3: TGTGCCAGCAGTTTAAAATCAGACTACGAGCAGTACTTC.

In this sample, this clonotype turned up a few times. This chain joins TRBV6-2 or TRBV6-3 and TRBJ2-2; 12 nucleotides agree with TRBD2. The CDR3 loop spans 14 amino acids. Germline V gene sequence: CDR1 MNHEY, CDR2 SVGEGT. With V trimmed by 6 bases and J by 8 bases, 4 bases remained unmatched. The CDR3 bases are TGTGCCAGCAGAAGACTAGCGGGAGCTGGGGAGCTGTTTTTT. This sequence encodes CASRRLAGAGELFF.

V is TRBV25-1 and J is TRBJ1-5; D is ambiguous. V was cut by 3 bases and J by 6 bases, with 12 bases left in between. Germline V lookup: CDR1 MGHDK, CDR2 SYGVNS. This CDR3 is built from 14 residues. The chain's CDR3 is CASSDSGTGQPQHF. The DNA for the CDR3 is TGTGCCAGCAGTGACAGTGGCACGGGTCAGCCCCAGCATTTT. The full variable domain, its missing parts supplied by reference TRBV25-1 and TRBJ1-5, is EADIYQTPRYLVIGTGKKITLECSQTMGHDKMYWYQQDPGMELHLIHYSYGVNSTEKGDLSSESTVSRIRTEHFPLTLESARPSHTSQYLCASSDSGTGQPQHFGDGTRLSIL.

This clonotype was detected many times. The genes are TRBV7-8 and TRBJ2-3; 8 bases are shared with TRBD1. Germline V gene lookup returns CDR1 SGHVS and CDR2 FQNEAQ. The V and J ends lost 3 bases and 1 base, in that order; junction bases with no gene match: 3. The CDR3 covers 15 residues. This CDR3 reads CASSFWGQGTDTQYF. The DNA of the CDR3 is TGTGCCAGCAGCTTCTGGGGACAGGGCACAGATACGCAGTATTTT.

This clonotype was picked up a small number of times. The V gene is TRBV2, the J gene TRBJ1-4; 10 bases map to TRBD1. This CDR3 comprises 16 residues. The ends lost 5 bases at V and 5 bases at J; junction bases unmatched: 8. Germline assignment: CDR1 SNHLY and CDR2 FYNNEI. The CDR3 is CASSPQGQGINEKLFF. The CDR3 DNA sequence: TGTGCCAGCAGTCCTCAGGGACAGGGGATCAATGAAAAACTGTTTTTT.

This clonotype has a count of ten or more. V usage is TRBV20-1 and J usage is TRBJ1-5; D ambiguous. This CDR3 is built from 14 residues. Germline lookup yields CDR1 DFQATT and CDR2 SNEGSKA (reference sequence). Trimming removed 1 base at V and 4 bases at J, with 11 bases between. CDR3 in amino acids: CSARVPGLNQPQHF. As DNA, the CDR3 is TGCAGTGCTAGAGTACCGGGTCTTAATCAGCCCCAGCATTTT.

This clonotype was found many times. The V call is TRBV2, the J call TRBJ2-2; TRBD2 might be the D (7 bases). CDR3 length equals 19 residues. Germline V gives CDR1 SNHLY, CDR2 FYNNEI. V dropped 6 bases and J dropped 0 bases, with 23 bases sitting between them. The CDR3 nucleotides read TGTGCCAGCAGGGCAGGGGAGGCTAGCGGACCCACGAACACCGGGGAGCTGTTTTTT. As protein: CASRAGEASGPTNTGELFF.

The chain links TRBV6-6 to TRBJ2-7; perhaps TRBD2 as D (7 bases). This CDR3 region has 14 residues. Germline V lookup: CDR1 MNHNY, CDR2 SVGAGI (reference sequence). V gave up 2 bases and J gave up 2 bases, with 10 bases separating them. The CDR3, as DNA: TGTGCCAGCAGTTACGGGGGGGCCACCTACGAGCAGTACTTC. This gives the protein CASSYGGATYEQYF.

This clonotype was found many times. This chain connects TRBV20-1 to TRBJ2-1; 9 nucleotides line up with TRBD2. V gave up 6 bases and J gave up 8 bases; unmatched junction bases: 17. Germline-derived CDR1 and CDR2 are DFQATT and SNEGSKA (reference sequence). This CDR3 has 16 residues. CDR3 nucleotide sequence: TGCAGTGCCAGTGGGGCTAGCGGGATGGCTAACCATGAGCAGTTCTTC. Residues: CSASGASGMANHEQFF.

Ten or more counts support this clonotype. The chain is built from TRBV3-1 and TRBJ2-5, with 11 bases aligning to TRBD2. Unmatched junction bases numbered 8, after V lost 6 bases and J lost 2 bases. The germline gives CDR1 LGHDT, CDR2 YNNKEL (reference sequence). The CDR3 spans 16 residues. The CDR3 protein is CASRPGTSGKQETQYF. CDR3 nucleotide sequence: TGTGCCAGCAGACCAGGGACTAGCGGAAAACAAGAGACCCAGTACTTC.